Listed below are T cell receptor beta chains from one sample, sequenced in a study of CD8 T cells in ankylosing spondylitis. MiXCR, run by TCRdb on the 5' RACE reads, gives a single entry per CDR3 protein. Of tens of thousands of distinct CDR3 sequences in the sample, about 9% were seen once. Sample: blood, either unsorted or a sorted T cell fraction (not recorded which). These receptors all come from a male donor with ankylosing spondylitis. Each CDR3 is given with its conserved first and last residue. Fields, in order: D gene, clone size, J gene, V gene, CDR3 DNA, CDR3 protein. D genes are given only for firm matches. Not all rows give a size; the values are once, few, many and, for expanded clones, a class.

NA | many | TRBJ2-3 | TRBV7-9 | TGTGCCAGCAGCTTAGGGGCAGATACGCAGTATTTT | CASSLGADTQYF
NA | many | TRBJ2-5 | TRBV7-9 | TGTGCCAGCAGCTCTGGGTTCCAAGAGACCCAGTACTTC | CASSSGFQETQYF
NA | few | TRBJ1-2 | TRBV3-1 | TGTGCCAGCAGCCAAGATCTCAAGCCAACTAACTATGGCTACACCTTC | CASSQDLKPTNYGYTF
NA | few | TRBJ1-5 | TRBV19 | TGTGCCAGTAGTATTGTTCTGTGGGTCGATCAGCCCCAGCATTTT | CASSIVLWVDQPQHF
NA | few | TRBJ2-3 | TRBV27 | TGTGCCAGCAGTTTAACTTTAACAGATACGCAGTATTTT | CASSLTLTDTQYF
NA | many | TRBJ2-1 | TRBV27 | TGTGCCAGCAGTTCACCGGGACTGACAGGCAATGAGCAGTTCTTC | CASSSPGLTGNEQFF
NA | NA | TRBJ2-5 | TRBV18 | TGTGCCAGCTCACCACCTGTAGACAGACAGCTTAATCCCCAAGAGACCCAGTACTTC | CASSPPVDRQLNPQETQYF
NA | many | TRBJ2-1 | TRBV7-8 | TGTGCCAGCAGCCCCGGGGTTAGCGAGTATGAGCAGTTCTTC | CASSPGVSEYEQFF
NA | NA | TRBJ1-2 | TRBV5-1 | TGCGCCAGCAGCTTGGTTCCGGGTCAAGGAGGCTACACCTTC | CASSLVPGQGGYTF
TRBD1 | many | TRBJ1-2 | TRBV6-1 | TGTGCCAGCAGTGACGGGACAGGGGTTTATGGCTACACCTTC | CASSDGTGVYGYTF
NA | few | TRBJ2-1 | TRBV24-1 | TGTGCCACCAGTGCAACAGGTTCCTACAATGAGCAGTTCTTC | CATSATGSYNEQFF